Presented here are 6 T cell receptor beta chains from one specimen sequenced in a study of technical replicates of blood from a handful of donors (dated by TCRdb to about 2017). Library creation used the immunoSEQ multiplex PCR assay. The immuneACCESS repertoire file appears here via TCRdb, limited to in-frame rearrangements. These files lack a portion of the clones; in checked studies, under half of the deficit traces to unresolved V genes, and the cause of the others is not known. Recorded for this sample are roughly 87,000 clones; approximately 94% of them occurred a single time. The ten largest clones take up 0.2% to 0.25% of the sample. The sample taken for sequencing was T cells isolated from PBMCs. All receptors derive from a human donor in good health.

Only a few counts were recorded for this clone. J is TRBJ2-7 and V is TRBV30; D might be TRBD2 (5 bases). Germline values: CDR1 GTSNPN, CDR2 SVGIG (reference sequence). CDR3 size: 16 residues. V was trimmed by 0 bases and J by 1 base, leaving 16 bases between them. The CDR3 DNA reads as TGTGCCTGGAGTGTACTGTCGGGGTTGTTGTCCTACGAGCAGTACTTC. Translation: CAWSVLSGLLSYEQYF. Full variable domain (outside the CDR3, taken from reference TRBV30 and TRBJ2-7): SQTIHQWPATLVQPVGSPLSLECTVEGTSNPNLYWYRQAAGRGLQLLFYSVGIGQISSEVPQNLSASRPQDRQFILSSKKLLLSDSGFYLCAWSVLSGLLSYEQYFGPGTRLTVT.

The CDR3 loop reads CASSLDYTNTQYF. The DNA for the CDR3 is TGTGCCAGCAGCTTGGATTACACTAATACGCAGTATTTT. The chain recombines TRBV7-2 with TRBJ2-3, with D uncertain. Germline-derived CDR1 and CDR2 are SGHTA and FQGNSA. Trimming cost V 3 bases and J 7 bases, with 11 bases left between them. The CDR3 contains 13 residues.

The gene calls are TRBV4-1 and TRBJ1-3; no firm D call. The germline V gene has CDR1 MGHRA and CDR2 YSYEKL. The CDR3 is 16 amino acids. The V end was cut by 2 bases, the J end by 2 bases, with 13 bases between. The CDR3 region has the DNA TGCGCCAGCAGCCAACAGTTGGCGGGAGCTGGAAACACCATATATTTT. It encodes CASSQQLAGAGNTIYF.

A note on this clone: The junction shows a germline mismatch at one end, possibly a read error. The chain employs TRBV7-8 and TRBJ2-7; D call uncertain. This CDR3 is 13 amino acids long. The germline CDR1 and CDR2 sequences are SGHVS and FQNEAQ. The CDR3 DNA sequence: TGTGCCAGCAGGTTAGATACATCCTACGAGCAGTACTTC. Protein sequence: CASRLDTSYEQYF.

The count of this clone is one. This chain links TRBV5-1 with TRBJ1-2, with 10 bases matching TRBD1. Per the germline V gene, CDR1 is SGHRS and CDR2 is YFSETQ. With 0 bases clipped from V and 6 bases from J, the junction kept 5 bases outside the gene matches. The CDR3 covers 15 residues. CDR3 sequence: CASSLGTGGRDGYTF. The CDR3 DNA reads TGCGCCAGCAGCTTGGGGACAGGGGGTAGGGATGGCTACACCTTC.

The CDR3 region is CASSIGRNNEQYF. In DNA, the CDR3 is TGTGCCAGTAGTATTGGGCGTAACAACGAGCAGTACTTC. The chain uses TRBV19 and TRBJ2-7; no clear D gene. Germline V lookup: CDR1 LNHDA, CDR2 SQIVND (reference sequence). This CDR3 comprises 13 residues. V was shortened by 3 bases and J by 5 bases, with 11 bases between the two germline ends. Based on the CDR3 plus reference TRBV19 and TRBJ2-7, the full variable domain is DGGITQSPKYLFRKEGQNVTLSCEQNLNHDAMYWYRQDPGQGLRLIYYSQIVNDFQKGDIAEGYSVSREKKESFPLTVTSAQKNPTAFYLCASSIGRNNEQYFGPGTRLTVT.